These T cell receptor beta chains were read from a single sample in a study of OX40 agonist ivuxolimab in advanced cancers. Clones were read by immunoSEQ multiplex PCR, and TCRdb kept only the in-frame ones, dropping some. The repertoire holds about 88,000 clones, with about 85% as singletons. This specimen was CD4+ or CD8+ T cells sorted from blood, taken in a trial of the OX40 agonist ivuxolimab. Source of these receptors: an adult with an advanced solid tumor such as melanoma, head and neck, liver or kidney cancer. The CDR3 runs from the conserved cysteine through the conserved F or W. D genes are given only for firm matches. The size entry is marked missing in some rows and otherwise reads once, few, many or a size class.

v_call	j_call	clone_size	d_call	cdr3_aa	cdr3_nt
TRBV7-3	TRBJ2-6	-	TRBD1	CASSLPPGQGVGSGANVLTF	TGTGCCAGCAGCCTACCTCCGGGACAGGGCGTGGGTTCTGGGGCCAACGTCCTGACTTTC
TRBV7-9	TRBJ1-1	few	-	CASSFSGGNTEAFF	TGTGCCAGCAGCTTTAGTGGCGGGAACACTGAAGCTTTCTTT
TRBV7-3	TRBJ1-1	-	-	CASSLGQNTEAFF	TGTGCCAGCAGCTTGGGACAGAACACTGAAGCTTTCTTT
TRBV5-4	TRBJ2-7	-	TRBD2	CASSFPSSGTSSYEQYF	TGTGCCAGCAGCTTCCCCTCCTCCGGGACTAGCTCCTACGAGCAGTACTTC
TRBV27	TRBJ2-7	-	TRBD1	CASSPAGTGGTYEQYF	TGTGCCAGCAGTCCCGCCGGGACAGGGGGCACCTACGAGCAGTACTTC
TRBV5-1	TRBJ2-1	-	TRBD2	CASSRAVAGYNEQFF	TGCGCCAGCAGCCGGGCAGTAGCGGGATACAATGAGCAGTTCTTC
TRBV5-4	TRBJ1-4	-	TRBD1	CASSLSGGAGNEKLFF	TGTGCCAGCAGCCTATCAGGGGGCGCCGGGAATGAAAAACTGTTTTTT
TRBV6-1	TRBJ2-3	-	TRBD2	CASSAGLAGAVDTQYF	TGTGCCAGCAGTGCCGGACTAGCCGGAGCGGTAGATACGCAGTATTTT
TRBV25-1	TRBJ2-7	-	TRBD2	CASSEGAGANPYEQYF	TGTGCCAGCAGTGAAGGGGCGGGAGCTAACCCCTACGAGCAGTACTTC
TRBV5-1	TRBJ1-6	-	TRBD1	CASSSTGSGSPLHF	TGCGCCAGCAGCTCGACAGGGAGTGGTTCACCCCTCCACTTT
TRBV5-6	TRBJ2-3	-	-	CASSLGPPAADNTDTQYF	TGTGCCAGCAGCTTGGGGCCCCCCGCGGCAGACAACACAGATACGCAGTATTTT
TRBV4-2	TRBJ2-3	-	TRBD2	CASSQAASGGADTQYF	TGTGCCAGCAGCCAAGCCGCCAGCGGGGGCGCAGATACGCAGTATTTT
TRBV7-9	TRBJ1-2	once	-	CASSPPSGQNYGYTF	TGTGCCAGCAGCCCACCGTCTGGACAGAACTATGGCTACACCTTC
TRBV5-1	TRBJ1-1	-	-	CASSLGGTGDTEAFF	TGCGCCAGCAGCTTGGGAGGGACGGGGGACACTGAAGCTTTCTTT
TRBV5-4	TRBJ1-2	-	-	CASSLETGLGYTF	TGTGCCAGCAGCTTGGAAACAGGGTTGGGCTACACCTTC
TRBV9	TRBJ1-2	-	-	CASSPQSAGVVYGYTF	TGTGCCAGCAGCCCGCAATCGGCGGGGGTCGTCTATGGCTACACCTTC
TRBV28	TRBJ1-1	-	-	CASRGNTEAFF	TGTGCCAGTCGAGGGAACACTGAAGCTTTCTTT
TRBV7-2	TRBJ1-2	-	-	CASSPAGGAIGYGYTF	TGTGCCAGCAGCCCGGCCGGGGGGGCGATTGGTTATGGCTACACCTTC
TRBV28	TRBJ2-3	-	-	CASSSAGTDTQYF	TGTGCCAGCAGTTCGGCGGGCACAGATACGCAGTATTTT
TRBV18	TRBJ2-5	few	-	CASSPGSGITQYF	TGTGCCAGCTCACCCGGGTCGGGTATAACCCAGTACTTC
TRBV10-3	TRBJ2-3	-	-	CAISVQSTDTQYF	TGTGCCATCAGTGTCCAGAGCACAGATACGCAGTATTTT
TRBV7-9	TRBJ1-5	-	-	CASTTLDSNQPQHF	TGTGCCAGCACCACCTTGGATAGCAATCAGCCCCAGCATTTT
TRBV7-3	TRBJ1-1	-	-	CASSLMALNTEAFF	TGTGCCAGCAGCTTAATGGCCCTAAACACTGAAGCTTTCTTT
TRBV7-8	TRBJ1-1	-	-	CASSPRVGGKRNTEAFF	TGTGCCAGCAGCCCCCGGGTTGGCGGGAAGCGGAACACTGAAGCTTTCTTT
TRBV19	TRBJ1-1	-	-	CASSIPLGNTEAFF	TGTGCCAGTAGTATCCCTCTAGGGAACACTGAAGCTTTCTTT
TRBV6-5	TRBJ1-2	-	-	CASSSRGASGYGYTF	TGTGCCAGCAGCTCCCGGGGGGCCTCCGGGTATGGCTACACCTTC
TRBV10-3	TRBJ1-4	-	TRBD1	CAISSGQGASKLFF	TGTGCCATCAGCTCGGGACAGGGGGCTTCAAAACTGTTTTTT
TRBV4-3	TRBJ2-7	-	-	CASSQEVGTAQYF	TGCGCCAGCAGCCAAGAAGTCGGGACTGCGCAGTACTTC
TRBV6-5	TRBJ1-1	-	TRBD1	CASRGQGAGDTEAFF	TGTGCCAGCAGGGGACAGGGGGCTGGAGACACTGAAGCTTTCTTT
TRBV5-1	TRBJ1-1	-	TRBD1	CASSPNRGNTEAFF	TGCGCCAGCAGCCCCAACAGGGGAAACACTGAAGCTTTCTTT
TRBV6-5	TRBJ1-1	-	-	CAAGGDPTEAFF	TGTGCCGCCGGGGGCGACCCCACTGAAGCTTTCTTT
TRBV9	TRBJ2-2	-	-	CASSHQLPGGELFF	TGTGCCAGCAGTCACCAACTTCCGGGCGGGGAGCTGTTTTTT
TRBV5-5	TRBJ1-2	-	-	CASSLAAGSVGYTF	TGTGCCAGCAGCTTGGCAGCGGGATCCGTGGGCTACACCTTC
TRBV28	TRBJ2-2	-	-	CASSFFGRGELFF	TGTGCCAGCAGTTTCTTTGGGCGGGGGGAGCTGTTTTTT
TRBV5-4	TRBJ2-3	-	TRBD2	CASSFGGREADTQYF	TGTGCCAGCAGCTTCGGGGGGAGGGAAGCAGATACGCAGTATTTT
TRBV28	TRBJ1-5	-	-	CASSTRFTGVNQPQHF	TGTGCCAGCAGTACCCGGTTTACAGGAGTCAATCAGCCCCAGCATTTT
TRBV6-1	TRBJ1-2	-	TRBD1	CASSKGQDNYGYTF	TGTGCCAGCAGTAAAGGACAGGATAACTATGGCTACACCTTC
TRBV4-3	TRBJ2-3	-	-	CASSQEHLSSDTQYF	TGCGCCAGCAGCCAAGAACATCTTAGTTCAGATACGCAGTATTTT
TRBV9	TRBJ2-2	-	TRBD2	CASSVGLAGNTGELFF	TGTGCCAGCAGCGTAGGGCTAGCGGGGAACACCGGGGAGCTGTTTTTT
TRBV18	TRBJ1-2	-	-	CASSLLGGSGYGYTF	TGTGCCAGCTCTTTATTAGGGGGGTCCGGCTATGGCTACACCTTC
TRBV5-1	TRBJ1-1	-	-	CASSLGGKGTEAFF	TGCGCCAGCAGCTTAGGGGGGAAAGGCACTGAAGCTTTCTTT
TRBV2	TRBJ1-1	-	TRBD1	CARQGQQNTEAFF	TGTGCCAGACAGGGACAGCAAAACACTGAAGCTTTCTTT
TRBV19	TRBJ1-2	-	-	CASSMKRANYGHTF	TGTGCCAGTAGTATGAAACGAGCTAACTATGGCCACACCTTC
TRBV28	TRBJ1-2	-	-	CAIRGGDTTYGYTF	TGTGCCATCCGGGGAGGGGACACGACCTATGGCTACACCTTC
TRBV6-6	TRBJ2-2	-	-	CASSYHTANTGELFF	TGTGCCAGCAGTTACCACACGGCGAACACCGGGGAGCTGTTTTTT